Many counts were recorded for the clone carrying this TCR beta chain. This sample was taken from a study of T cells in Graves' hyperthyroidism and ophthalmopathy. The TCR beta CDR3 regions underwent amplification using RNA transcripts as the source. Initially, a first-round RT-PCR of the TCR CDR3 employed the HTBI primer set. One entry per CDR3 protein results from TCRdb running MiXCR on the multiplex PCR reads. The repertoire has about 270,000 distinct CDR3 sequences, less than 30% of them found once; the top ten carry roughly a quarter. Germline V gene sequence: CDR1 SGHRS, CDR2 YFSETQ. V was clipped by 4 bases and J by 6 bases; unmatched bases: 2. This CDR3 comprises 14 residues.

V usage is TRBV5-1 and J usage is TRBJ2-2, with TRBD1 matching 11 bases. Sequences were obtained from blood. The source is a man in his forties with Graves' hyperthyroidism that later progressed to Graves' ophthalmopathy. The CDR3 loop reads CASSLGQGAGELFF. The CDR3 DNA sequence: TGCGCCAGCAGCCTGGGACAGGGGGCCGGGGAGCTGTTTTTT.